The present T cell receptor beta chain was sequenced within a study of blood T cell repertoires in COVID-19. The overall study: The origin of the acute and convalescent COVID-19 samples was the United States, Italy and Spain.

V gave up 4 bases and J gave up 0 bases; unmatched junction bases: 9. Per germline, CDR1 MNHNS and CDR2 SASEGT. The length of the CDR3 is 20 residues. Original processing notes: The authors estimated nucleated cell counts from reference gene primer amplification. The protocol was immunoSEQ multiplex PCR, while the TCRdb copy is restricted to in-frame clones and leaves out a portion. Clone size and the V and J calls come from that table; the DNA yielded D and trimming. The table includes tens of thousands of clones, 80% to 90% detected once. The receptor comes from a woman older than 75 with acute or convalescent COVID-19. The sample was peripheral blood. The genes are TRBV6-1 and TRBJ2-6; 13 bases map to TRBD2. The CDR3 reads CASSGAGGLAGSSGANVLTF. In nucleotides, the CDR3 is TGTGCCAGCAGTGGGGCGGGGGGACTAGCGGGAAGCTCTGGGGCCAACGTCCTGACTTTC.